The 24 T cell receptor beta chains presented below share a single source sample, sequenced in a study of blood T cell repertoires in COVID-19. Produced via immunoSEQ multiplex PCR; TCRdb's table is partial and in-frame only. The table has 270,000 or so clones, approximately 80% seen once. Material: peripheral blood. These TCRs come from a human donor in a cohort sampled during active COVID-19.

This clone was seen just once. Other DNA sequences in this specimen translate into the identical CDR3. V is TRBV2 and J is TRBJ2-7, with 7 bases that match TRBD1. Losses at the gene ends were 8 bases for V and 1 base for J; bases not matched to a gene: 2. Looked up from germline, CDR1 is SNHLY and CDR2 is FYNNEI. The CDR3 spans 12 residues. The CDR3 DNA reads as TGTGCCAGCGCCAGGGGGTCCTACGAGCAGTACTTC. As protein: CASARGSYEQYF.

This chain uses TRBV27 with TRBJ1-5; possible D gene TRBD1, 5 bases. Germline V gene data show CDR1 as MNHEY and CDR2 as SMNVEV (reference sequence). This CDR3 spans 13 amino acids. V was clipped by 2 bases and J by 6 bases, with 8 bases between them. CDR3 DNA sequence: TGTGCCAGCAGTTTACGGGGGACTCAGCCCCAGCATTTT. It codes for CASSLRGTQPQHF.

J is TRBJ1-3 and V is TRBV5-1; TRBD1 matches at 10 bases. V lost 3 bases to trimming and J lost 4 bases; unmatched junction nucleotides: 7. Germline CDR1 SGHRS, CDR2 YFSETQ. The CDR3 covers 16 residues. The CDR3 sequence is CASSSSGQGTGNTIYF. The DNA for the CDR3 is TGCGCCAGCAGCTCCTCGGGACAGGGGACGGGAAACACCATATATTTT.

This clone was found a few times. The chain recombines TRBV5-4 with TRBJ2-2; 11 positions match TRBD2. V gave up 3 bases and J gave up 4 bases; unmatched junction bases: 5. This CDR3 is 16 amino acids long. Germline values: CDR1 SGHNT, CDR2 YYREEE (reference sequence). The CDR3 loop is CASSSLAGGFTGELFF. The CDR3 nucleotides are TGTGCCAGCAGCTCCCTAGCGGGAGGTTTCACCGGGGAGCTGTTTTTT.

V is TRBV5-1 and J is TRBJ2-1; D might be TRBD1 (5 bases). Looked up from germline, CDR1 is SGHRS and CDR2 is YFSETQ. The CDR3 length is 15 residues. V lost 5 bases, J lost 2 bases, and 14 bases lay in between. The CDR3 loop is CASSASDTPYNEQFF. The DNA of the CDR3 is TGCGCCAGCAGTGCTTCGGACACCCCCTACAATGAGCAGTTCTTC.

The V gene is TRBV28, the J gene TRBJ1-2, with D maybe TRBD1 (5 bases). The V end lost 4 bases, the J end lost 6 bases, and 27 bases lay between the germline ends. Germline CDR1 is MDHEN and CDR2 is SYDVKM. CDR3 length: 18 residues. The CDR3 region is CASSSYPRGGSPEDGYTF. Written as DNA, the CDR3 is TGTGCCAGCAGTTCTTATCCGCGGGGGGGGAGTCCTGAGGATGGCTACACCTTC.

This clone was recorded at least ten times. V usage is TRBV6-6 and J usage is TRBJ2-7, with D maybe TRBD2 (6 bases). CDR1 is MNHNY and CDR2 is SVGAGI in the germline V gene (reference sequence). The CDR3 loop spans 16 amino acids. Trimming stripped 6 bases from V and 0 bases from J, with 18 bases between. CDR3 sequence reads: CASSQRAGRLSYEQYF. In DNA form, the CDR3 reads TGTGCCAGCAGCCAAAGGGCGGGACGGCTCTCCTACGAGCAGTACTTC.

This chain connects TRBV7-9 to TRBJ2-3; 7 nucleotides agree with TRBD1. The CDR3 extends over 14 amino acids. Germline CDR1 and CDR2: SEHNR and FQNEAQ (reference sequence). V lost 3 bases, J lost 4 bases, and 4 bases stayed unmatched. The CDR3 sequence is CASSFGTGADTQYF. The DNA for the CDR3 is TGTGCCAGCAGCTTTGGTACAGGGGCAGATACGCAGTATTTT.

The V and J genes are TRBV7-9 and TRBJ1-1, with 12 bases that match TRBD1. The CDR3 has 16 amino acids. V lost 5 bases to trimming and J lost 7 bases; unmatched junction nucleotides: 11. Looked up from germline, CDR1 is SEHNR and CDR2 is FQNEAQ (reference sequence). The CDR3 DNA reads as TGTGCCAGCAGCCCGGGGACAGGGGGCGCCGTAGGTGAAGCTTTCTTT. Translated, it gives CASSPGTGGAVGEAFF.

As concerns this clone: The germline gene is not matched at one end of the junction; a read error may be the cause. The chain has TRBV28 and TRBJ1-2; possibly TRBD1 for D (5 bases). Germline-derived CDR1 and CDR2 are MDHEN and SYDVKM. The CDR3 contains 14 residues. CDR3 DNA: TGTGCCAGCAGATTATGGGGGGGGAATTATGGCTACACCTTC. Its protein is CASRLWGGNYGYTF.

The table lists this clone with a few counts. This chain links TRBV2 with TRBJ1-1; TRBD1 might be the D (5 bases). CDR3 length: 15 residues. V was trimmed by 0 bases and J by 3 bases, leaving 11 bases between them. Germline CDR1 reads SNHLY; CDR2 reads FYNNEI. In DNA form, the CDR3 reads TGTGCCAGCAGTGAAGCGCTGGGGGGGTACACTGAAGCTTTCTTT. Encoded protein: CASSEALGGYTEAFF.

Note on this clone: The same CDR3 is also encoded by other DNA sequences in this sample. This chain connects TRBV3-1 (or the pseudogene TRBV3-2) to TRBJ1-1, with a possible D match to TRBD1 (6 bases). There are 12 residues in the CDR3. Trimming shortened V by 2 bases and J by 8 bases, and 9 bases separated the two germline ends. From germline, CDR1 is LGHDT and CDR2 YNNKEL (reference sequence). In DNA form, the CDR3 reads TGTGCCAGCAGCCAAACAGGGTTGGAAGCTTTCTTT. This translates into CASSQTGLEAFF.

The rearrangement uses TRBV19 and TRBJ2-7; unclear D gene. The CDR3 length is 13 residues. Germline CDR1 is LNHDA and CDR2 is SQIVND (reference sequence). Trimming removed 7 bases at V and 2 bases at J, with 12 bases between. The CDR3 spells CASNGHSAYEQYF. The CDR3 DNA follows: TGTGCCAGTAATGGGCACTCGGCCTACGAGCAGTACTTC.

V and J are TRBV11-3 and TRBJ2-1; weak D call: TRBD1 (7 bases). The CDR3 has 15 amino acids. CDR1 is SGHNT, CDR2 YENEEA, per germline. V was trimmed by 4 bases and J by 3 bases, leaving 13 bases between them. The CDR3: CASSSGRGVYNEQFF. CDR3 DNA: TGTGCCAGCAGCTCCGGCAGGGGGGTCTACAATGAGCAGTTCTTC.

The chain joins TRBV4-1 to TRBJ1-2; D remains ambiguous. V was trimmed by 3 bases and J by 3 bases, leaving 8 bases between them. This CDR3 has 13 amino acids. The germline CDR1 and CDR2 sequences are MGHRA and YSYEKL. The chain's CDR3 is CASSQGSYYGYTF. In nucleotides, the CDR3 is TGCGCCAGCAGCCAGGGGAGTTACTATGGCTACACCTTC.

A single count supports this clone. Here the CDR3 reads CSSRGGTGSYNEQFF. The CDR3 nucleotides read TGCAGCTCAAGGGGGGGGACAGGATCCTACAATGAGCAGTTCTTC. This rearrangement joins TRBV29-1 to TRBJ2-1; maybe TRBD1 (8 bases). Germline CDR1 SQVTM, CDR2 ANQGSEA. The V end was cut by 8 bases, the J end by 1 base, with 18 bases between. This CDR3 has 15 amino acids.

This rearrangement joins TRBV29-1 to TRBJ2-2; D gene ambiguous. The CDR3 covers 16 residues. The germline V gene has CDR1 SQVTM and CDR2 ANQGSEA. The germline V and J ends were trimmed by 2 bases and 1 base, with 14 bases remaining between them. CDR3 region: CSVEKYTARNTGELFF. The CDR3 DNA is TGCAGCGTTGAAAAATATACAGCTCGGAACACCGGGGAGCTGTTTTTT.

The genes are TRBV27 and TRBJ2-1, with 13 bases aligning to TRBD2. The germline V gene encodes CDR1 MNHEY and CDR2 SMNVEV (reference sequence). The trim removed 3 bases at V and 8 bases at J, leaving 4 bases unmatched. This CDR3 region has 15 residues. The chain's CDR3 is CASSLTSGGPDEQFF. CDR3 nucleotides: TGTGCCAGCAGTTTGACTAGCGGGGGGCCCGATGAGCAGTTCTTC.

The J gene is TRBJ2-4, the V gene TRBV18, with D uncertain. Germline V lookup: CDR1 KGHSH, CDR2 LQKENI. The CDR3 extends over 14 amino acids. Between the trimmed V and J ends, which lost 6 bases and 8 bases, there was a span of 17 bases. Here the CDR3 DNA reads TGTGCCAGCTCGCCCAATAATAACCGGGACATTCAGTACTTC. This codes for CASSPNNNRDIQYF.

The chain couples TRBV28 to TRBJ1-3; maybe TRBD1 (5 bases). This CDR3 has 17 amino acids. The V end was cut by 7 bases, the J end by 4 bases, with 23 bases between. Germline assignment: CDR1 MDHEN and CDR2 SYDVKM. As DNA, the CDR3 is TGTGCCAGCATGCCCCTCTGGGGCAGACCTCTCGGAAACACCATATATTTT. It codes for CASMPLWGRPLGNTIYF.

The V and J genes are TRBV4-1 and TRBJ2-1; 9 bases fit TRBD2. The CDR3 consists of 18 residues. The V gene's germline CDR1 is MGHRA and CDR2 YSYEKL. Trimming removed 0 bases from V and 9 bases from J; junction bases left unmatched: 15. The CDR3 here is CASSQDLAMGLATREQFF. DNA of the CDR3: TGCGCCAGCAGCCAAGATCTCGCGATGGGACTAGCTACACGTGAGCAGTTCTTC.

The V call is TRBV2, the J call TRBJ1-5; possibly TRBD1 for D (5 bases). There are 14 residues in the CDR3. The germline V gene encodes CDR1 SNHLY and CDR2 FYNNEI. V was clipped by 6 bases and J by 2 bases, with 11 bases between them. The CDR3 here is CASRRGIGNQPQHF. The CDR3 DNA sequence: TGTGCCAGCAGACGGGGGATCGGCAATCAGCCCCAGCATTTT.

The CDR3: CASNRGQGYEQYF. In DNA form, the CDR3 reads TGTGCCAGCAACAGAGGACAGGGCTACGAGCAGTACTTC. The V gene is TRBV6-5, the J gene TRBJ2-7; TRBD1 agrees at 8 bases. The CDR3 loop spans 13 amino acids. Losses at the gene ends were 7 bases for V and 3 bases for J; bases not matched to a gene: 5. Germline assignment: CDR1 MNHEY and CDR2 SVGAGI.

The chain combines TRBV19 with TRBJ2-7, with TRBD2 matching 8 bases. J gave up 2 bases and V 4 bases, and 16 bases lay outside the gene matches. Germline V CDR1 and CDR2: LNHDA, SQIVND (reference sequence). This CDR3 is 18 amino acids long. CDR3 sequence reads: CASSTVGLRAGAAYEQYF. The CDR3 nucleotides are TGTGCCAGTAGTACTGTCGGCCTTAGAGCGGGGGCCGCCTACGAGCAGTACTTC.